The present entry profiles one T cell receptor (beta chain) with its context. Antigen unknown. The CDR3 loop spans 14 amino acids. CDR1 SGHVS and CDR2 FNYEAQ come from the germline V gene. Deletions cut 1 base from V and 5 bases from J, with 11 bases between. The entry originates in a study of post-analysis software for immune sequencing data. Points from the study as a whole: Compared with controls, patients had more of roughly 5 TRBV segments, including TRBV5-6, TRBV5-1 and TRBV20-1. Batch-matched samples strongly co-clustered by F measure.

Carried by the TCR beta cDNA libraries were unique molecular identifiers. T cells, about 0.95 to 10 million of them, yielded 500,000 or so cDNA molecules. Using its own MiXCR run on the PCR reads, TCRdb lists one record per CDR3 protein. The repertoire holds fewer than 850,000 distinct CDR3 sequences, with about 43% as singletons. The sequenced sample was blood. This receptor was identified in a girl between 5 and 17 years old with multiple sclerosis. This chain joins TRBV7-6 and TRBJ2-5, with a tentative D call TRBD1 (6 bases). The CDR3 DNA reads TGTGCCAGCAGCTTAGAGCCCAGGGGTGAGACCCAGTACTTC. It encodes CASSLEPRGETQYF.